One TCR beta chain is described in this entry. CDR1 is LGHNA, CDR2 YNFKEQ, per germline. V gave up 1 base and J gave up 7 bases; unmatched junction bases: 16. The CDR3 totals 20 residues. The data belong to a study of cytomegalovirus exposure and HLA in healthy donors. A multiplex PCR was run with 60 Vbeta primers and 13 Jbeta primers. This table comes from immunoSEQ multiplex PCR, and its TCRdb copy is limited to in-frame clones, with some not included. The repertoire consists of more than 120,000 clones, with around three quarters occurring once and the leading ten covering 5% to 8%. The chain joins TRBV4-2 to TRBJ2-2, with 12 nucleotides matching TRBD2. The clonotype was recovered from a woman between 40 and 50 years old in good health and CMV-seropositive. Sequenced material: PBMCs. CDR3 sequence: CASSQAHPSGRADGVGELFF. Written as DNA, the CDR3 is TGTGCCAGCAGCCAAGCTCACCCTAGCGGGAGGGCCGATGGGGTCGGGGAGCTGTTTTTT.